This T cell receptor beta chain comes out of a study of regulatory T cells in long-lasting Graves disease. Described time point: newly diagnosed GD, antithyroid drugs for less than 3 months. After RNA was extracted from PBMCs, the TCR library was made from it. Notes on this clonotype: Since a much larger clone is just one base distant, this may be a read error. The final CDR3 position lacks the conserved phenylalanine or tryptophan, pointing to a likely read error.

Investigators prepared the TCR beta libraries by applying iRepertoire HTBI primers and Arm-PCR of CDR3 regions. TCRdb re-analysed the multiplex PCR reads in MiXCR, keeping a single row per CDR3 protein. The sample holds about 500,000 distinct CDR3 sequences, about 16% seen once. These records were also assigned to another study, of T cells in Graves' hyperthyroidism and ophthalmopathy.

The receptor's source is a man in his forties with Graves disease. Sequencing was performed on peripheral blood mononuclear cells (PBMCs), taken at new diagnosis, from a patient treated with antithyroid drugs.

CDR3 sequence reads: CASSVQGSEQYS. The CDR3 DNA sequence: TGTGCCAGCAGCGTACAGGGGAGCGAGCAGTACTCC. The chain uses TRBV2 and TRBJ2-7, with 7 bases matching TRBD1. Germline CDR1 and CDR2: SNHLY and FYNNEI. J gave up 6 bases and V 6 bases, and 5 bases lay outside the gene matches. The CDR3 has 12 residues.